Sequencing of this TCR beta chain was carried out in a study of T cells after yellow fever vaccination. Overall study findings and caveats: Compared with primary, the secondary response was weaker and peaked at day 5, not 15.

TCRdb re-analysed the 5' RACE reads in MiXCR, keeping a single row per CDR3 protein. The sample consists of 300,000 or so distinct CDR3 sequences, 7.5% to 9% of them appearing once. This clonotype appeared many times. Its antigen is currently unknown. V lost 10 bases, J lost 4 bases, and 17 bases lay in between. Germline CDR1 LNHDA, CDR2 SQIVND (reference sequence). The CDR3 extends over 14 amino acids. This clonotype originated in a man aged 18 to 35 who received the YFV17D yellow fever vaccine. V gene TRBV19 combines with J gene TRBJ1-5, with a weak D call TRBD1 (6 bases). Material: CD4+ T cells sorted from PBMCs, obtained 5 days after the yellow fever booster vaccination. The CDR3 is CATGPGGRNQPQHF. CDR3 coding DNA: TGTGCCACGGGGCCTGGGGGGCGGAATCAGCCCCAGCATTTT.